This T cell receptor beta chain derives from a study of CD8+ T cells in alopecia areata. Study as a whole: Each of the treated patients was given oral tofacitinib, 5 to 10 mg twice daily, for moderate-to-severe alopecia areata.

Concerning this clone: The antigen is undetermined.

Whole-study results and caveats: Numerous clones, expanded in lesions, remained in scalp and blood during tofacitinib.

Treatment denoted: oral pan-JAK inhibitor, 5-10 mg twice daily. PBMC-derived CD4+ and CD8+ T cells were sorted. Reverse transcription of extracted RNA yielded cDNA, which provided the sequencing template. Clones were read by immunoSEQ multiplex PCR, and TCRdb kept only the in-frame ones, dropping some. The data contain under 350,000 clones, roughly 50% of them singletons. Per germline, CDR1 ENHRY and CDR2 SYGVKD. After removal of 5 bases from V and 0 bases from J, the junction contained 6 bases not matched to a gene. This CDR3 has 15 residues. The sequence came from a human donor with alopecia areata. The gene calls are TRBV10-3 and TRBJ1-2, with 7 bases matching TRBD1. Specimen: CD4+ T cells sorted from blood, collected at week 24, from a patient treated with tofacitinib. The CDR3, as DNA: TGTGCCATCAGTTGGACCGGACAGGCTAACTATGGCTACACCTTC. This gives the protein CAISWTGQANYGYTF.